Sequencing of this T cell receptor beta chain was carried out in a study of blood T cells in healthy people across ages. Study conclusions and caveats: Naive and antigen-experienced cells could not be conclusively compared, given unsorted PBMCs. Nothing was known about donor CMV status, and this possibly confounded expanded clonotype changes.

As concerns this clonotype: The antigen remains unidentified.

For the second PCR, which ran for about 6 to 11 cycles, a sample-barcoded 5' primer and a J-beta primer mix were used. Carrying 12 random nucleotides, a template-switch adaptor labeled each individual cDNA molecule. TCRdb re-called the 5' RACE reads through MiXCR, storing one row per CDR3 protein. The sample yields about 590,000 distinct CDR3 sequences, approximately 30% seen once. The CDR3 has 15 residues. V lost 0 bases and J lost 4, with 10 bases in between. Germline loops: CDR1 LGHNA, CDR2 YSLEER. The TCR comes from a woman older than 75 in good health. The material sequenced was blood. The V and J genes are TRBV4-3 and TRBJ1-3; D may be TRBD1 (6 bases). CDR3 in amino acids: CASSQDRGAGNTIYF. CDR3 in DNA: TGCGCCAGCAGCCAAGACAGGGGAGCGGGAAACACCATATATTTT.